This T cell receptor beta chain appears in the sequencing data of a study of cytomegalovirus exposure and HLA in healthy donors. About the research overall: The roughly 120 validation repertoires used the same platform as the roughly 700 first-cohort repertoires (as reported by a later analysis).

The trim removed 10 bases at V and 7 bases at J, leaving 10 bases unmatched. This CDR3 region has 14 residues. Germline V gene lookup returns CDR1 LNHDA and CDR2 SQIVND (reference sequence). As to this clone: Antigen unknown.

This table comes from immunoSEQ multiplex PCR, and its TCRdb copy is limited to in-frame clones, with some not included. The data hold under 200,000 clones, with less than 90% observed a single time. The study's findings and limits: As was reported, the classifier diagnosed cytomegalovirus status with high specificity and sensitivity.

Sequencing was performed on PBMCs. The rearrangement uses TRBV19 and TRBJ1-2; 12 bases fit TRBD1. This clonotype originated in a woman in her late teens or twenties in good health and CMV-seronegative. CDR3 in DNA: TGTGCCATCCATACTCCGGGACAGGGGGCTGGCTACACCTTC. Encoded protein: CAIHTPGQGAGYTF.